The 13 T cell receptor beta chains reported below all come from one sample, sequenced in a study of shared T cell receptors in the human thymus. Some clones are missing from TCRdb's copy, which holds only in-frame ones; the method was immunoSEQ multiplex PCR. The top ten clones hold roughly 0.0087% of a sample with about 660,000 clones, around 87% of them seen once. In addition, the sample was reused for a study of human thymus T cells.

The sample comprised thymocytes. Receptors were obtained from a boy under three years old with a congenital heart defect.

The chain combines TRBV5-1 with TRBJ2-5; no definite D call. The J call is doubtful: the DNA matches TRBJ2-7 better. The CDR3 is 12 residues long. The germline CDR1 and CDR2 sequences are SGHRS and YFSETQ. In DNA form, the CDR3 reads TGCGCCAGCAGCTCGGTTCCATACGAGCAGTACTTC. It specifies CASSSVPYEQYF.

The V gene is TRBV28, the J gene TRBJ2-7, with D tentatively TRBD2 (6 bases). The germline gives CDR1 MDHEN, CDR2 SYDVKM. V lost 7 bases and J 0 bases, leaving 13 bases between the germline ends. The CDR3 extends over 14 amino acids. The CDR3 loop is CASMEGRLSYEQYF. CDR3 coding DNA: TGTGCCAGCATGGAGGGCAGACTCTCCTACGAGCAGTACTTC.

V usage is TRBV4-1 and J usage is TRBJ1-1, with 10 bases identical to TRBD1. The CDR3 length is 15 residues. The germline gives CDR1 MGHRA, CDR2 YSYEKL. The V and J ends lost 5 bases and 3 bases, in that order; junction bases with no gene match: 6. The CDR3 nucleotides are TGCGCCAGCAGCTTATGGACAGGGGGACACACTGAAGCTTTCTTT. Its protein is CASSLWTGGHTEAFF.

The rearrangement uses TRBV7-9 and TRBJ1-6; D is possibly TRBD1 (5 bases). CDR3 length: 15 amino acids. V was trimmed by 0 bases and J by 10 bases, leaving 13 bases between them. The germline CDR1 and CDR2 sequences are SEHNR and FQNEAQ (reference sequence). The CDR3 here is CASSLARGLRSPLHF. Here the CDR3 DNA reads TGTGCCAGCAGCTTAGCGCGGGGGTTACGGTCACCCCTCCACTTT.

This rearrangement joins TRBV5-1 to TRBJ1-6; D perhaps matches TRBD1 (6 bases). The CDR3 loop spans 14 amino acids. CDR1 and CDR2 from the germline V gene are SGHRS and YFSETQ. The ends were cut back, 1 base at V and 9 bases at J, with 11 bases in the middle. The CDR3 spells CASSLFGGLSPLHF. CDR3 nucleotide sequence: TGCGCCAGCAGCTTGTTCGGGGGGCTTTCACCCCTCCACTTT.

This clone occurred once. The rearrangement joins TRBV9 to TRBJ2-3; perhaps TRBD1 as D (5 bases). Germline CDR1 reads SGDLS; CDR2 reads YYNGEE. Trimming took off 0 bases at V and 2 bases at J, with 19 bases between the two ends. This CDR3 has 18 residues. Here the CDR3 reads CASSVGQGPFSYTDTQYF. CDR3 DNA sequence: TGTGCCAGCAGCGTAGGGCAGGGCCCCTTCTCTTACACAGATACGCAGTATTTT.

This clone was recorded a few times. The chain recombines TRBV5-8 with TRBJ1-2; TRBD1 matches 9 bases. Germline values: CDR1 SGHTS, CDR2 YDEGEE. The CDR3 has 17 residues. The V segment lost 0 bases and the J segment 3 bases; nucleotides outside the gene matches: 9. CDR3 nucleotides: TGTGCCAGCAGCTTGGCACTGGACAGGGGTTTGTACTATGGCTACACCTTC. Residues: CASSLALDRGLYYGYTF.

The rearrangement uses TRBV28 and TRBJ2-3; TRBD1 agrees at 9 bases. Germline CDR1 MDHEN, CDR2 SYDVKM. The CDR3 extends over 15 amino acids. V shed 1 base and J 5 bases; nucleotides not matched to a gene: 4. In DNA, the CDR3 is TGTGCCAGCAGTTTATCGGGACAGGGAAGAGATACGCAGTATTTT. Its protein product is CASSLSGQGRDTQYF.

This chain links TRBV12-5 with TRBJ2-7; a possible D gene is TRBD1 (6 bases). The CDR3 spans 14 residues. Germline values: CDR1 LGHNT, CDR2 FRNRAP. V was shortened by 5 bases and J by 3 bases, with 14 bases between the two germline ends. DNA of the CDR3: TGTGCTAGTGGTCCGGGGACACCTTACTACGAGCAGTACTTC. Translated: CASGPGTPYYEQYF.

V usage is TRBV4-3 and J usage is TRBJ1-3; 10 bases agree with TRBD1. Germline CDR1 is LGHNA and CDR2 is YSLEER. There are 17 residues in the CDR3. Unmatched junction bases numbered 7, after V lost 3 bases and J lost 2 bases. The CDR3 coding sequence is TGCGCCAGCAGCCAGATGCTAGGGACAGGGGCTGGAAACACCATATATTTT. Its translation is CASSQMLGTGAGNTIYF.

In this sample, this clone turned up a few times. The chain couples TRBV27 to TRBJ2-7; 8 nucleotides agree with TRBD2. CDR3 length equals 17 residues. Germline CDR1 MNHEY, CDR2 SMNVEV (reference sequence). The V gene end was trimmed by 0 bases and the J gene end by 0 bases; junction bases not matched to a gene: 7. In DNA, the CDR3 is TGTGCCAGCAGTTTATCAAGCTTAGCGGGATCCTCCTACGAGCAGTACTTC. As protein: CASSLSSLAGSSYEQYF.

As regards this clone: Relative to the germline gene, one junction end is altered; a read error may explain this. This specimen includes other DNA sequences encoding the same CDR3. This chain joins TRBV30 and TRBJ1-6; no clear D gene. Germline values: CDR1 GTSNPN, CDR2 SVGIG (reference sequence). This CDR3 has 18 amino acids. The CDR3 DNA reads TGTGCCTGGAATACCCGCGACCGCGAGGGCTCCTATAATTCCCCCCTCCACTTT. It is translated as CAWNTRDREGSYNSPLHF.

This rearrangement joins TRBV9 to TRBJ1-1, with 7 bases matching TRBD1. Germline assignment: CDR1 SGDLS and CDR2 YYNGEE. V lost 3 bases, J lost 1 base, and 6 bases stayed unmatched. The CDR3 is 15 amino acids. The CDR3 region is CASSAPGQTNTEAFF. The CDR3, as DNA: TGTGCCAGCAGCGCCCCGGGACAGACGAACACTGAAGCTTTCTTT.